Below, 15 T cell receptor beta chains from the same sample are listed, as sequenced in a study of Graves' ophthalmopathy and Graves' hyperthyroidism. The authors amplified TCR beta CDR3 regions from RNA transcripts. After a first-round RT-PCR with HTBI primers, a second-round multiplex PCR was run. From the multiplex PCR reads, TCRdb called clonotypes with MiXCR, one entry per CDR3 protein. The sample lists about 220,000 distinct CDR3 sequences, 20% to 25% occurring once. Material for sequencing was peripheral blood. Receptors originate from a woman between 50 and 59 years old with Graves' ophthalmopathy.

This clonotype was found many times. In nucleotides, the CDR3 is TGCGCCAGCAGCCAGAGGGACATCCAAAACTCTGGAAACACCATATATTTT. Translated, it gives CASSQRDIQNSGNTIYF. The chain recombines TRBV4-1 with TRBJ1-3; possibly TRBD1 for D (6 bases). The CDR3 contains 17 residues. Trimming cost V 3 bases and J 0 bases, with 15 bases left between them. CDR1 is MGHRA and CDR2 is YSYEKL in the germline V gene.

The gene calls are TRBV6-5 and TRBJ2-5; the match to TRBD2 covers 9 bases. The V gene's germline CDR1 is MNHEY and CDR2 SVGAGI. This CDR3 has 18 amino acids. The V segment lost 0 bases and the J segment 4 bases; nucleotides outside the gene matches: 12. The DNA for the CDR3 is TGTGCCAGCAGTTACTCGCGGAGCGGGAGGCTGGGAGGAGAGACCCAGTACTTC. As protein: CASSYSRSGRLGGETQYF.

This clonotype was counted many times. V usage is TRBV27 and J usage is TRBJ1-1; D unresolved. The V gene's germline CDR1 is MNHEY and CDR2 SMNVEV (reference sequence). Trimming cost V 6 bases and J 1 base, with 12 bases left between them. CDR3 length: 14 residues. The CDR3 reads CASSPRVGNTEAFF. The CDR3 bases are TGTGCCAGCAGCCCAAGGGTGGGGAACACTGAAGCTTTCTTT.

This clonotype was found a few times. V gene TRBV19 combines with J gene TRBJ2-5, with D maybe TRBD1 (5 bases). Germline-derived CDR1 and CDR2 are LNHDA and SQIVND (reference sequence). This CDR3 is 15 amino acids long. The V and J ends lost 1 base and 8 bases respectively, with 17 bases between them. The CDR3 region is CASSIGGRAAATQYF. The DNA for the CDR3 is TGTGCCAGTAGTATAGGTGGCAGGGCCGCCGCCACCCAGTACTTC.

This clonotype was counted ten times or more. The rearrangement links TRBV4-1 to TRBJ2-2, with 8 bases identical to TRBD2. Trimming removed 3 bases from V and 7 bases from J; junction bases left unmatched: 16. Germline V gives CDR1 MGHRA, CDR2 YSYEKL. CDR3 length equals 18 residues. CDR3 sequence (DNA): TGCGCCAGCAGCCAGAACATCCTTCAGCGGGAGACGATCGGGGAGCTGTTTTTT. Translated, it gives CASSQNILQRETIGELFF.

There are many counts of this clonotype. V gene TRBV28 combines with J gene TRBJ1-5, with D maybe TRBD1 (6 bases). The CDR3 is 16 amino acids. Germline values: CDR1 MDHEN, CDR2 SYDVKM. The germline V and J ends were trimmed by 5 bases and 1 base, with 15 bases remaining between them. DNA for the CDR3: TGTGCCAGCAGTCCCAATGCAGGGGCGAGCAATCAGCCCCAGCATTTT. Amino acids: CASSPNAGASNQPQHF.

This clonotype was detected ten times or more. As DNA, the CDR3 is TGTGCCTGGAGTCCTTATGGGTCGTCTAGGACTGAAGCTTTCTTT. It codes for CAWSPYGSSRTEAFF. The chain carries TRBV30 and TRBJ1-1; D unresolved. The CDR3 is 15 amino acids. In germline, CDR1 is GTSNPN, CDR2 SVGIG (reference sequence). V gave up 2 bases and J gave up 5 bases, with 18 bases separating them.

This chain links TRBV7-2 with TRBJ2-5, with no clear D. The germline gives CDR1 SGHTA, CDR2 FQGNSA. The ends were cut back, 2 bases at V and 2 bases at J, with 12 bases in the middle. This CDR3 region has 15 residues. The CDR3 is CASSLPVRPQETQYF. The CDR3 DNA sequence: TGTGCCAGCAGCTTACCAGTTCGACCTCAAGAGACCCAGTACTTC.

This chain joins TRBV27 and TRBJ1-2, with D possibly TRBD1 on 5 matching bases. With 7 bases removed from V and 0 bases from J, the gap between germline ends came to 12 bases. The germline gives CDR1 MNHEY, CDR2 SMNVEV (reference sequence). The length of the CDR3 is 14 residues. In DNA, the CDR3 is TGTGCCAGCACCTCGAGGGGAGCTAACTATGGCTACACCTTC. Translated: CASTSRGANYGYTF.

This clonotype was observed at least ten times. The V and J genes are TRBV19 and TRBJ1-2; 8 bases align to TRBD1. J was trimmed by 0 bases and V by 6 bases; bases with no gene match: 3. Germline CDR1 is LNHDA and CDR2 is SQIVND (reference sequence). CDR3 length equals 14 residues. CDR3 in amino acids: CASRQQGANYGYTF. The CDR3 DNA reads TGTGCCAGTAGGCAACAGGGGGCTAACTATGGCTACACCTTC.

This clonotype has a count of ten or more. The chain carries TRBV7-2 and TRBJ1-6, with 8 bases aligning to TRBD1. This CDR3 is 16 amino acids long. The germline gives CDR1 SGHTA, CDR2 FQGNSA. V lost 5 bases, J lost 9 bases, and 12 bases stayed unmatched. The CDR3 DNA reads as TGTGCCAGCAGCCGTTCGACAGGGGATGCGACTTCACCCCTCCACTTT. Protein: CASSRSTGDATSPLHF.

This clonotype came up many times. V usage is TRBV7-8 and J usage is TRBJ2-5; the D gene could be TRBD1 or TRBD2 (6 bases each). V was cut by 1 base and J by 4 bases, with 19 bases left in between. The CDR3 extends over 17 amino acids. Germline V gives CDR1 SGHVS, CDR2 FQNEAQ. The CDR3 sequence is CASSLVTGALSPETQYF. The CDR3 coding sequence is TGTGCCAGCAGCTTAGTAACGGGGGCCCTGTCCCCAGAGACCCAGTACTTC.

This clonotype has more than one count but fewer than ten. J is TRBJ1-5 and V is TRBV28; D is uncertain. The germline V gene encodes CDR1 MDHEN and CDR2 SYDVKM. V dropped 7 bases and J dropped 4 bases, with 8 bases sitting between them. This CDR3 has 12 residues. For the CDR3, the DNA is TGTGCCAGCATAATGGGAAATCAGCCCCAGCATTTT. Amino acids: CASIMGNQPQHF.

The table lists this clonotype with a few counts. The chain couples TRBV6-5 to TRBJ1-1; D is ambiguous. V was shortened by 3 bases and J by 0 bases, with 5 bases between the two germline ends. Germline V lookup: CDR1 MNHEY, CDR2 SVGAGI. The CDR3 is 13 amino acids. The CDR3 loop reads CASSYLMNTEAFF. CDR3 coding DNA: TGTGCCAGCAGTTATTTGATGAACACTGAAGCTTTCTTT.

This clonotype was recorded at least ten times. The chain is built from TRBV11-2 and TRBJ2-2, with D perhaps TRBD1 (5 bases). Germline-derived CDR1 and CDR2 are SGHAT and FQNNGV. V lost 1 base and J 2 bases, leaving 11 bases between the germline ends. This CDR3 spans 16 amino acids. The CDR3 region has the DNA TGTGCCAGCAGCTTAGGTGGGCAGGGTAACACCGGGGAGCTGTTTTTT. Amino acids: CASSLGGQGNTGELFF.